This T cell receptor beta chain was recorded in a study of CD4 and CD8 cells across lung adenocarcinoma regions (dated by TCRdb to the late 2010s). As for the study more broadly: The study examined intratumor heterogeneity of the T cell receptor repertoire by comparing tumor centers with tumor margins.

A note on this clonotype: Its antigen is still unknown. No per-base quality is available; no much larger clone lies one base away.

The CDR3 runs 15 residues from the cysteine to the phenylalanine. Only CDR3 DNA is held: 45 bases, read in frame from base 1. Reading the germline V gene gives CDR1 ENHRY and CDR2 SYGVKD. The donors were patients who had localized lung adenocarcinoma, which is a subtype of non-small cell lung cancer. Samples were obtained from the centers of localized lung adenocarcinomas. CD4+ T cells from tumor tissue were profiled separately from CD8+ T cells for TCR repertoire analysis. Libraries came from PCR. Sequenced using a HiSeq X Ten. TCRdb cleaned the public reads at Q25 with fastp, built clones with MiXCR and kept in-frame beta chains. CDR3 protein duplicates are merged, each entry listing the most common genes and DNA. The sample data list some 22,000 distinct CDR3 sequences, and around 52% of these were observed just once. About 22% of the sample comes from the top ten.

This TCR was recovered from a male donor with lung adenocarcinoma. The CD4 and CD8 labels of this study may be unreliable. Sequences were obtained from CD4+ T cells from the center of a lung tumor. The sample's cell subset or site label is to be understood as: tumor center region. The rearranged segments are TRBV10-3 and TRBJ2-3, with TRBD1 tentatively as D gene (5 bases match). The J call could be wrong; TRBJ2-5 is a better fit for the DNA end. The DNA is TGTGCCACGAGTCAAAGGGGCCGCGACCGAAACACCCAGTACTTC. Translated, it gives CATSQRGRDRNTQYF.